Shown below are 13 T cell receptor beta chains from a single sample sequenced in a study of cytomegalovirus exposure and HLA in healthy donors listed by TCRdb under 2017. To prepare the library, the immunoSEQ multiplex PCR assay was applied. A mixture of 60 forward primers for TCR Vbeta segments and 13 reverse primers for TCR Jbeta segments was used in the multiplex PCR. TCRdb retrieved this table from immuneACCESS and kept in-frame rearrangements only. Not all clones are present; in checked studies, unresolved V genes account for under half, and no reason is known for the remainder. This sample lists 200,000 to 250,000 clones; more than 85% were detected once. In total, the top ten clones hold about 1% of the sample. Sequencing used PBMCs. These receptors all come from a woman between 18 and 30 years old in good health and CMV-seronegative.

The V call is TRBV7-9, the J call TRBJ1-1, with 9 bases aligning to TRBD1. The CDR3 spans 17 residues. Trimming took 5 bases from V and 0 from J; bases not matched to a gene: 10. The V gene's germline CDR1 is SEHNR and CDR2 FQNEAQ (reference sequence). The CDR3 loop reads CASSRKDRGRMNTEAFF. The DNA for the CDR3 is TGTGCCAGCAGCCGGAAGGACAGGGGCCGAATGAACACTGAAGCTTTCTTT.

V usage is TRBV15 and J usage is TRBJ2-7; weak D call: TRBD2 (6 bases). The CDR3 is 14 amino acids. The germline V and J ends were trimmed by 5 bases and 4 bases, with 15 bases remaining between them. Germline CDR1 and CDR2: LNHNV and YYDKDF (reference sequence). CDR3: CATSFSGARYEQYF. Here the CDR3 DNA reads TGTGCCACCAGCTTTTCGGGAGCCCGGTACGAGCAGTACTTC.

V and J are TRBV19 and TRBJ2-1; TRBD1 matches 9 bases. After removal of 6 bases from V and 10 bases from J, the junction contained 10 bases not matched to a gene. The CDR3 is 14 residues long. Germline CDR1 reads LNHDA; CDR2 reads SQIVND (reference sequence). The CDR3 sequence is CASSQGQGIWEQFF. In DNA, the CDR3 is TGTGCCAGTAGCCAGGGACAGGGAATTTGGGAGCAGTTCTTC.

This chain joins TRBV5-1 and TRBJ2-7, with 9 positions matching TRBD2. In germline, CDR1 is SGHRS, CDR2 YFSETQ. The CDR3 length is 16 residues. The ends lost 0 bases at V and 5 bases at J; junction bases unmatched: 9. Written as DNA, the CDR3 is TGCGCCAGCAGCTTGGTTTCGGGACTAGCTTCCGACGAGCAGTACTTC. Translating it yields CASSLVSGLASDEQYF.

This chain connects TRBV19 to TRBJ1-2; the D is unclear. The CDR3 sequence is 15 residues long. The V end was cut by 7 bases, the J end by 0 bases, with 15 bases between. The V gene's germline CDR1 is LNHDA and CDR2 SQIVND (reference sequence). The CDR3 coding sequence is TGTGCCAGTATTGACCTTTGGAGTACTAACTATGGCTACACCTTC. Residues: CASIDLWSTNYGYTF.

This clone came up once. The V call is TRBV2, the J call TRBJ1-2, with a weak D call TRBD1 (6 bases). Germline CDR1 reads SNHLY; CDR2 reads FYNNEI. This CDR3 has 15 residues. Trimming removed 4 bases from V and 0 bases from J, with 12 bases in between. The CDR3 protein is CASSVRGVANYGYTF. The CDR3 DNA follows: TGTGCCAGCAGTGTCAGGGGCGTAGCTAACTATGGCTACACCTTC. Variable domain in full (rest from reference TRBV2 and TRBJ1-2): EPEVTQTPSHQVTQMGQEVILRCVPISNHLYFYWYRQILGQKVEFLVSFYNNEISEKSEIFDDQFSVERPDGSNFTLKIRSTKLEDSAMYFCASSVRGVANYGYTFGSGTRLTVV.

This chain connects TRBV5-1 to TRBJ1-6; the D gene is possibly TRBD1 (6 bases). Germline V lookup: CDR1 SGHRS, CDR2 YFSETQ. This CDR3 is built from 18 residues. Deletions cut 1 base from V and 0 bases from J, with 14 bases between. The CDR3 sequence: CASSLRDTKSSYNSPLHF. The DNA for the CDR3 is TGCGCCAGCAGCTTGAGGGACACCAAGAGCTCCTATAATTCACCCCTCCACTTT.

The rearrangement links TRBV4-1 to TRBJ1-4; the D gene is possibly TRBD1 (5 bases). Germline V lookup: CDR1 MGHRA, CDR2 YSYEKL. With 4 bases removed from V and 1 base from J, the gap between germline ends came to 13 bases. The CDR3 runs 16 residues. CDR3 bases: TGCGCCAGCAGCCCTCAGGGCATTGGAACTAATGAAAAACTGTTTTTT. Translating it yields CASSPQGIGTNEKLFF.

The genes are TRBV9 and TRBJ2-2, with 13 bases aligning to TRBD2. The CDR3 has 21 amino acids. V lost 0 bases to trimming and J lost 4 bases; unmatched junction nucleotides: 15. Germline values: CDR1 SGDLS, CDR2 YYNGEE. In DNA form, the CDR3 reads TGTGCCAGCAGCGTAGGGTATCGACTAGCGGGGGGCCTCGTGGGCACCGGGGAGCTGTTTTTT. Translating gives CASSVGYRLAGGLVGTGELFF.

The rearrangement links TRBV7-9 to TRBJ1-3; D is unresolved. This CDR3 comprises 17 residues. Germline CDR1 is SEHNR and CDR2 is FQNEAQ (reference sequence). Trimming cost V 4 bases and J 4 bases, with 20 bases left between them. The CDR3 is CASSSNKDSPDGNTIYF. As DNA, the CDR3 is TGTGCCAGCAGCTCCAATAAGGACTCCCCCGACGGAAACACCATATATTTT.

The CDR3 sequence is CASSPGVAGSTDTQYF. The DNA of the CDR3 is TGTGCCAGCAGCCCTGGGGTAGCGGGGAGCACAGATACGCAGTATTTT. This rearrangement joins TRBV5-4 to TRBJ2-3, with 8 bases identical to TRBD2. With V trimmed by 4 bases and J by 0 bases, 7 bases remained unmatched. Per the germline V gene, CDR1 is SGHNT and CDR2 is YYREEE (reference sequence). This CDR3 is 16 amino acids long. The full variable domain, its missing parts supplied by reference TRBV5-4 and TRBJ2-3, is ETGVTQSPTHLIKTRGQQVTLRCSSQSGHNTVSWYQQALGQGPQFIFQYYREEENGRGNFPPRFSGLQFPNYSSELNVNALELDDSALYLCASSPGVAGSTDTQYFGPGTRLTVL.

This clone was found a few times. The chain couples TRBV13 to TRBJ2-7; D uncertain. CDR1 PRHDT and CDR2 FYEKMQ come from the germline V gene (reference sequence). The CDR3 extends over 12 amino acids. V was trimmed by 4 bases and J by 0 bases, leaving 4 bases between them. CDR3 coding DNA: TGTGCCAGCAGCTCATTCTCCTACGAGCAGTACTTC. It translates to CASSSFSYEQYF.

This chain links TRBV5-1 with TRBJ2-5, with D possibly being TRBD2 (6 bases). The closer fit of TRBJ2-7 to the DNA end suggests the J call may be wrong. CDR1 is SGHRS, CDR2 YFSETQ, per germline. The CDR3 has 16 amino acids. The CDR3 sequence is CASSLSGTGVTYEQYF. CDR3 bases: TGCGCCAGCAGCTTGTCCGGGACGGGGGTAACCTACGAGCAGTACTTC.